This T cell receptor (beta chain) was identified during a study of T cell responses to AZD1222 COVID-19 vaccine. Overall study findings and caveats: Baseline serology detected seropositivity in only five to seven AZD1222 recipients. An increase in Spike-specific TCR breadth and depth was observed after two AZD1222 doses.

Assay used: immunoSEQ multiplex PCR; TCRdb lists only in-frame clones, some missing. This sample has around 130,000 clones, with over 85% found just once. On this clone itself: Its specificity is unknown. The sample carries other DNA sequences with the same CDR3.

Trimming at V came to 4 bases and at J to 3 bases, leaving 5 bases not matched to a gene. The germline gives CDR1 MDHEN, CDR2 SYDVKM. The CDR3 is made up of 15 amino acids. The sample was peripheral blood, taken on day 0 of AZD1222 vaccination. The TCR sequence derives from an adult in good health. The chain has TRBV28 and TRBJ2-7; 11 positions agree with TRBD2. The CDR3 sequence is CASSSGTSGSYEQYF. The CDR3 DNA sequence: TGTGCCAGCAGTTCCGGGACTAGCGGTAGCTACGAGCAGTACTTC.